This TCR beta chain was obtained from a study of shared clonotypes between healthy human individuals. Study outcomes and limitations: A handful of donors shared around 5.2% of their naive CD4 clonotypes.

As to this clone: Its specificity is unknown.

Repertoires were generated with immunoSEQ multiplex PCR, while TCRdb's copy carries only in-frame clones and drops some. The sample holds roughly 2.1 million clones, 90% to 95% seen once. Selected positively for CCR7 and CD45RO-negative, naive CD8 cells excluded terminally differentiated effector memory CD45RA+ cells. All donors were Caucasian adults living in Nashville, Tennessee. Sequenced material: naive CD8+ T cells from PBMCs. The receptor was isolated from a young man in good health. Some clones in this sample may be carry-over from other donors' samples.

Here the CDR3 DNA reads TGTGCCAGCAGGGAGGAACGGTGGATGGTCTACGAGCAGTACTTC. It codes for CASREERWMVYEQYF. The chain recombines TRBV6-1 with TRBJ2-7, with D maybe TRBD2 (5 bases). This CDR3 region has 15 residues. Trimming cost V 6 bases and J 3 bases, with 18 bases left between them. CDR1 and CDR2 from the germline V gene are MNHNS and SASEGT.